Described below is a single T cell receptor (beta chain) sequence and its context. The data belong to a study of blood T cell repertoires in COVID-19. Recovery meant two consecutive negative NP/OP PCR tests, professional clearance, or resolved symptoms. Repertoires were generated with immunoSEQ multiplex PCR, while TCRdb's copy carries only in-frame clones and drops some. The repertoire holds some 300,000 clones, with 89% as singletons. Germline V gives CDR1 SNHLY, CDR2 FYNNEI. The CDR3 runs 13 residues. V was shortened by 5 bases and J by 1 base, with 9 bases between the two germline ends. The sample was PBMCs or T cells enriched from blood (not recorded which). The chain couples TRBV2 to TRBJ2-7; tentative D call: TRBD1 (5 bases). This clonotype originated in a woman aged 40 to 50 who had recovered from COVID-19. CDR3 DNA sequence: TGTGCCAGCAGTCGGGCAGGGTCCTACGAGCAGTACTTC. Protein: CASSRAGSYEQYF.